This is a list of T cell receptor beta chains from one sample in a study of breast tumors, draining lymph nodes, adjacent tissues. TCRdb redid the calling of the multiplex PCR reads with MiXCR, one entry per CDR3 protein. The data hold more than 100,000 distinct CDR3 sequences, with more than 20% observed a single time. The sequenced sample was axillary lymph node tissue. The receptors stem from a female donor with breast cancer. Some clones in this sample may be carry-over from other donors' samples. Each CDR3 is given with its conserved first and last residue. Each record gives: J gene, D gene, clone size, V gene, CDR3 protein, CDR3 DNA. A D gene is named only where the DNA matches it firmly. The listing skips clone size in some rows; elsewhere it reads once, few, many or a size class.

j_gene: TRBJ2-5; d_gene: TRBD1; abundance: many; v_gene: TRBV19; CDR3aa: CASSIWAGQGLETQYF; CDR3nt: TGTGCCAGTAGTATATGGGCCGGACAGGGACTTGAGACCCAGTACTTC
j_gene: TRBJ2-1; d_gene: .; abundance: many; v_gene: TRBV5-1; CDR3aa: CASSLGTPQLGEQFF; CDR3nt: TGCGCCAGCAGCTTGGGGACCCCGCAACTCGGTGAGCAGTTCTTC
j_gene: TRBJ1-2; d_gene: .; abundance: many; v_gene: TRBV19; CDR3aa: CASSPGVQGYTF; CDR3nt: TGTGCCAGTAGTCCGGGAGTACAGGGCTACACCTTC
j_gene: TRBJ2-5; d_gene: TRBD2; abundance: many; v_gene: TRBV11-2; CDR3aa: CASKGAGGPETQYF; CDR3nt: TGTGCCAGCAAAGGAGCGGGAGGTCCCGAGACCCAGTACTTC
j_gene: TRBJ2-1; d_gene: TRBD2; abundance: many; v_gene: TRBV11-3; CDR3aa: CASSPWGGTYNEQFF; CDR3nt: TGTGCCAGCAGCCCCTGGGGAGGGACCTACAATGAGCAGTTCTTC
j_gene: TRBJ2-5; d_gene: TRBD2; abundance: many; v_gene: TRBV7-9; CDR3aa: CASSLGGTVQETQYF; CDR3nt: TGTGCCAGCAGCCTGGGGGGGACCGTGCAAGAGACCCAGTACTTC
j_gene: TRBJ2-1; d_gene: .; abundance: many; v_gene: TRBV3-1; CDR3aa: CASSQGGDEQFF; CDR3nt: TGTGCCAGCAGCCAAGGGGGGGATGAGCAGTTCTTC
j_gene: TRBJ2-3; d_gene: .; abundance: many; v_gene: TRBV5-5; CDR3aa: CASSSSTNTQYF; CDR3nt: TGTGCCAGCAGCTCTTCCACTAATACGCAGTATTTT
j_gene: TRBJ1-5; d_gene: TRBD1; abundance: .; v_gene: TRBV19; CDR3aa: CASTGTGFQLQHF; CDR3nt: TGTGCCAGTACTGGGACAGGTTTTCAGCTCCAGCATTTT
j_gene: TRBJ2-3; d_gene: TRBD1; abundance: many; v_gene: TRBV7-2; CDR3aa: CASSLTGGAGDTQYF; CDR3nt: TGTGCCAGCAGCTTGACAGGGGGCGCGGGAGATACGCAGTATTTT
j_gene: TRBJ2-7; d_gene: .; abundance: many; v_gene: TRBV20-1; CDR3aa: CSFSGASSYEQYF; CDR3nt: TGCAGTTTTTCGGGGGCCAGCTCCTACGAGCAGTACTTC
j_gene: TRBJ2-7; d_gene: .; abundance: .; v_gene: TRBV3-1; CDR3aa: CASSQGGAAEQYF; CDR3nt: TGTGCCAGCAGCCAAGGTGGAGCGGCCGAGCAGTACTTC
j_gene: TRBJ2-7; d_gene: .; abundance: .; v_gene: TRBV9; CDR3aa: CASSVDNRREQYF; CDR3nt: TGTGCCAGCAGCGTAGATAACAGAAGGGAGCAGTACTTC
j_gene: TRBJ2-5; d_gene: .; abundance: many; v_gene: TRBV6-1; CDR3aa: CASSELWETQYF; CDR3nt: TGTGCCAGCAGTGAATTATGGGAGACCCAGTACTTC
j_gene: TRBJ1-5; d_gene: TRBD1; abundance: .; v_gene: TRBV2; CDR3aa: CASSGDRGLQPQHF; CDR3nt: TGTGCCAGCAGTGGGGACAGGGGATTGCAGCCCCAGCATTTT
j_gene: TRBJ1-3; d_gene: TRBD1; abundance: few; v_gene: TRBV30; CDR3aa: CAWSKSRDRGPGNTIYF; CDR3nt: TGTGCCTGGAGTAAGAGCCGGGACAGGGGACCTGGAAACACCATATATTTT
j_gene: TRBJ2-7; d_gene: TRBD2; abundance: many; v_gene: TRBV3-1; CDR3aa: CASSHGSTGGTGQYF; CDR3nt: TGTGCCAGCAGCCACGGGTCGACGGGAGGAACCGGGCAGTACTTC
j_gene: TRBJ2-7; d_gene: .; abundance: .; v_gene: TRBV6-5; CDR3aa: CASSYSYASSYEQYF; CDR3nt: TGTGCCAGCAGTTACTCGTATGCCAGCTCCTACGAGCAGTACTTC
j_gene: TRBJ2-1; d_gene: .; abundance: many; v_gene: TRBV7-9; CDR3aa: CASSLAGRVLLNEQFF; CDR3nt: TGTGCCAGCAGCTTAGCGGGTAGGGTCCTTCTCAATGAGCAGTTCTTC
j_gene: TRBJ2-5; d_gene: TRBD1; abundance: many; v_gene: TRBV29-1; CDR3aa: CSVEDGGTGRETQYF; CDR3nt: TGCAGCGTTGAAGATGGGGGGACAGGGCGGGAGACCCAGTACTTC
j_gene: TRBJ2-3; d_gene: .; abundance: many; v_gene: TRBV15; CDR3aa: CATSKGLGTDTQYF; CDR3nt: TGTGCCACCAGCAAGGGGCTTGGGACAGATACGCAGTATTTT
j_gene: TRBJ1-5; d_gene: TRBD1; abundance: .; v_gene: TRBV30; CDR3aa: CAWSAQGVQPQHF; CDR3nt: TGTGCCTGGAGTGCACAGGGGGTTCAGCCCCAGCATTTT
j_gene: TRBJ2-5; d_gene: .; abundance: .; v_gene: TRBV7-6; CDR3aa: CASSPLYETQYF; CDR3nt: TGTGCCAGCAGCCCCCTGTATGAGACCCAGTACTTC
j_gene: TRBJ2-3; d_gene: TRBD2; abundance: many; v_gene: TRBV11-2; CDR3aa: CASSWTTSGSSNTQYF; CDR3nt: TGTGCCAGCAGCTGGACAACTAGCGGGAGCTCCAATACGCAGTATTTT
j_gene: TRBJ2-6; d_gene: .; abundance: .; v_gene: TRBV19; CDR3aa: CASSPTTSQISGADVLTF; CDR3nt: TGTGCCAGTAGTCCCACGACAAGCCAAATCTCTGGGGCCGACGTCCTGACTTTC
j_gene: TRBJ2-3; d_gene: .; abundance: many; v_gene: TRBV20-1; CDR3aa: CSAREEGRGTDTQYF; CDR3nt: TGCAGTGCTAGAGAGGAGGGGCGGGGCACAGATACGCAGTATTTT
j_gene: TRBJ1-2; d_gene: .; abundance: few; v_gene: TRBV28; CDR3aa: CASSTGYHGYTF; CDR3nt: TGTGCCAGCAGTACAGGGTACCATGGCTACACCTTC
j_gene: TRBJ2-1; d_gene: TRBD1; abundance: .; v_gene: TRBV7-8; CDR3aa: CASSLGTGFGSYNEQFF; CDR3nt: TGTGCCAGCAGCTTAGGGACAGGGTTCGGCTCCTACAATGAGCAGTTCTTC
j_gene: TRBJ2-1; d_gene: TRBD1; abundance: many; v_gene: TRBV10-3; CDR3aa: CATKGQGDYNEQFF; CDR3nt: TGTGCCACGAAAGGACAGGGGGATTACAATGAGCAGTTCTTC
j_gene: TRBJ2-1; d_gene: TRBD2; abundance: many; v_gene: TRBV5-1; CDR3aa: CASSSSGLAGDLLLYNEQFF; CDR3nt: TGCGCCAGCAGCTCGTCGGGACTAGCGGGAGACCTATTACTCTACAATGAGCAGTTTTTC
j_gene: TRBJ2-1; d_gene: TRBD2; abundance: .; v_gene: TRBV12-3/TRBV12-4; CDR3aa: CASSGRTSGTLVEQFF; CDR3nt: TGTGCCAGCAGTGGACGGACTAGCGGGACTTTAGTTGAGCAGTTCTTC
j_gene: TRBJ2-5; d_gene: .; abundance: .; v_gene: TRBV18; CDR3aa: CASRRQTGETQYF; CDR3nt: TGTGCCAGCCGGAGGCAGACCGGGGAGACCCAGTACTTC
j_gene: TRBJ2-3; d_gene: TRBD2; abundance: .; v_gene: TRBV30; CDR3aa: CAWSRELAGPLTDTQYF; CDR3nt: TGTGCCTGGAGTAGGGAGTTAGCGGGTCCCCTCACAGATACGCAGTATTTT
j_gene: TRBJ1-5; d_gene: TRBD1; abundance: many; v_gene: TRBV4-3; CDR3aa: CASSEGTGGYQPQHF; CDR3nt: TGCGCCAGCAGCGAAGGGACAGGGGGCTATCAGCCCCAGCATTTT
j_gene: TRBJ2-2; d_gene: .; abundance: few; v_gene: TRBV28; CDR3aa: CASIMGHNTGELFF; CDR3nt: TGTGCCAGCATCATGGGACACAACACCGGGGAGCTGTTTTTT
j_gene: TRBJ1-3; d_gene: .; abundance: .; v_gene: TRBV30; CDR3aa: CAWSSDSPVVGNTIYF; CDR3nt: TGTGCCTGGAGTTCGGACAGCCCTGTCGTTGGAAACACCATATATTTT
j_gene: TRBJ2-5; d_gene: .; abundance: .; v_gene: TRBV7-2; CDR3aa: CASSNSGTQYF; CDR3nt: TGTGCCAGCAGCAATAGCGGGACCCAGTACTTC
j_gene: TRBJ2-7; d_gene: TRBD2; abundance: .; v_gene: TRBV7-2; CDR3aa: CASSRTSSNEQCF; CDR3nt: TGTGCCAGCAGCCGGACTAGCTCCAACGAGCAGTGCTTC
j_gene: TRBJ2-6; d_gene: .; abundance: .; v_gene: TRBV12-3/TRBV12-4; CDR3aa: CASTYSGANVLTF; CDR3nt: TGTGCCAGCACCTACTCTGGGGCCAACGTCCTGACTTTC